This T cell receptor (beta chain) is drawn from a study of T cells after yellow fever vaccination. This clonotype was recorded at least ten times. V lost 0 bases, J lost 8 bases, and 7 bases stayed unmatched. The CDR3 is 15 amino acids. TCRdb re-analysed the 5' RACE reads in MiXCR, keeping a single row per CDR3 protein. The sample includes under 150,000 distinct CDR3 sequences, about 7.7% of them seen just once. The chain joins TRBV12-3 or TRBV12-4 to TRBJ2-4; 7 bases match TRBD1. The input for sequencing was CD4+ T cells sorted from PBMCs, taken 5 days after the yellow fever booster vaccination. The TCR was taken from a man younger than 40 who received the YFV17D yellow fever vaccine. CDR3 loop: CASSLALGQAHIQYF. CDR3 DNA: TGTGCCAGCAGTTTAGCGCTTGGACAGGCCCACATTCAGTACTTC.